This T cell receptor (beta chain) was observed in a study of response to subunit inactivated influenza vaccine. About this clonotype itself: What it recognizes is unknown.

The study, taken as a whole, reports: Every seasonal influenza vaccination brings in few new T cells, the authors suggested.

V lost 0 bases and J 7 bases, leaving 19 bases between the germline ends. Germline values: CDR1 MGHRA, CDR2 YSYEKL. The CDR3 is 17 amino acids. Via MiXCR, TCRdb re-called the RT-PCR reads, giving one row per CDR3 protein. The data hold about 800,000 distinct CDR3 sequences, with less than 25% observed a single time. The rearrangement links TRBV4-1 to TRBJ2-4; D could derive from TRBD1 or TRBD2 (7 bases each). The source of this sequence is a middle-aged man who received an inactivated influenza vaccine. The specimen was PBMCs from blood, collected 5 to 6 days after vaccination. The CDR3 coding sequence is TGCGCCAGCAGCCAAGATAGGGGCATCAGGGGGGGGAACATTCAGTACTTC. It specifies CASSQDRGIRGGNIQYF.